Listed below are T cell receptor beta chains from one sample, sequenced in a study of identical twins. TCRdb analysed the 5' RACE reads with MiXCR anew, one entry per CDR3 protein. The table lists about 470,000 distinct CDR3 sequences, around 24% of them singletons, with 2.9% in the top ten. A further study also used this sample, focusing on T cells expressing NK-cell markers.

The sample was CD4+ T cells sorted from blood. All receptors come from a woman aged 18-29 years in good health. CDR3s include the opening cysteine and the closing phenylalanine or tryptophan. The D gene is left open where the match is weak. For some rows the clone size is stated as once, few or many, or as a class when expanded; others skip it.

abundance | d_gene | j_gene | v_gene | CDR3aa | CDR3nt
. | . | TRBJ2-1 | TRBV20-1 | CSARGQFF | TGCAGTGCTAGGGGGCAGTTCTTC
few | TRBD1 | TRBJ2-7 | TRBV20-1 | CSAVKTGTTYEQYF | TGCAGTGCTGTAAAGACAGGGACCACCTACGAGCAGTACTTC
. | . | TRBJ1-1 | TRBV30 | CAWRFPARTEAFF | TGTGCCTGGAGGTTCCCGGCTCGCACTGAAGCTTTCTTT
few | TRBD2 | TRBJ2-2 | TRBV5-4 | CASSLIRLAGDTGELFF | TGTGCCAGCAGCCTCATCCGACTAGCGGGAGACACCGGGGAGCTGTTTTTT
few | TRBD1 | TRBJ2-1 | TRBV5-1 | CASSSLTGDEQFF | TGCGCCAGCAGCTCACTGACAGGGGATGAGCAGTTCTTC
few | . | TRBJ1-4 | TRBV11-2 | CASSLLRGGKGEKLFF | TGTGCCAGCAGCTTACTCCGGGGGGGGAAAGGTGAAAAACTGTTTTTT
. | TRBD1 | TRBJ2-4 | TRBV20-1 | CSASLRTGGGNIQYF | TGCAGTGCTAGTTTACGGACAGGGGGCGGAAACATTCAGTACTTC
. | . | TRBJ2-5 | TRBV6-6 | CASRWETQYF | TGTGCCAGCAGATGGGAGACCCAGTACTTC
few | . | TRBJ1-1 | TRBV7-2 | CASSLGPMNTEAFF | TGTGCCAGCAGCTTGGGACCGATGAACACTGAAGCTTTCTTT
. | . | TRBJ2-7 | TRBV29-1 | CSVGDGYYEQYF | TGCAGCGTTGGGGACGGTTACTACGAGCAGTACTTC
few | . | TRBJ2-5 | TRBV5-1 | CASSLGDVGTETQYF | TGCGCCAGCAGCTTGGGGGATGTGGGAACCGAGACCCAGTACTTC
. | . | TRBJ1-5 | TRBV5-5 | CASSLWVNQPQHF | TGTGCCAGCAGCTTGTGGGTCAATCAGCCCCAGCATTTT
once | TRBD1 | TRBJ1-6 | TRBV12-3/TRBV12-4 | CASSFAGGNSPLHF | TGTGCCAGCAGTTTCGCAGGGGGCAATTCACCCCTCCACTTT
. | . | TRBJ1-1 | TRBV6-1 | CASTQGVTEAFF | TGTGCCAGCACTCAGGGTGTTACTGAAGCTTTCTTT
few | . | TRBJ2-4 | TRBV29-1 | CSVEFLAKNIQYF | TGCAGCGTTGAATTCCTAGCCAAAAACATTCAGTACTTC
. | TRBD2 | TRBJ2-1 | TRBV10-3 | CAISGTSGGTSSYNEQFF | TGTGCCATCAGTGGGACTAGCGGGGGGACGAGCTCCTACAATGAGCAGTTCTTC
. | TRBD1 | TRBJ2-7 | TRBV10-3 | CAISDNARGNEQYF | TGTGCCATCAGTGATAACGCCAGGGGGAACGAGCAGTACTTC